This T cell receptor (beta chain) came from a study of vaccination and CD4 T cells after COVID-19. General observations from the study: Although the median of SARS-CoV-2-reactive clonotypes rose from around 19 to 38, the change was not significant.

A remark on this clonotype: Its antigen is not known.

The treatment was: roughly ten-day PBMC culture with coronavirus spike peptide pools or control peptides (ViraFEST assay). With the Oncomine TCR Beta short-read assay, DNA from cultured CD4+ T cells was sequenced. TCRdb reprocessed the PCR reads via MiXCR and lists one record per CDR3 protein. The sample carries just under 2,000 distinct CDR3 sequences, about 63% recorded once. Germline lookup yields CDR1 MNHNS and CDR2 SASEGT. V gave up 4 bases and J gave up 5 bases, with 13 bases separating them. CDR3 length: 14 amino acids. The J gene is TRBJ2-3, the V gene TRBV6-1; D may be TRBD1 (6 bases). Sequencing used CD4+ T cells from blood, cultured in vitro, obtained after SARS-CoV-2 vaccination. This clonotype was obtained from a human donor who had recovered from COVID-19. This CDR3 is CASSADRLGDTQYF. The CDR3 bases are TGTGCCAGCAGTGCCGACAGGCTGGGAGATACGCAGTATTTT.